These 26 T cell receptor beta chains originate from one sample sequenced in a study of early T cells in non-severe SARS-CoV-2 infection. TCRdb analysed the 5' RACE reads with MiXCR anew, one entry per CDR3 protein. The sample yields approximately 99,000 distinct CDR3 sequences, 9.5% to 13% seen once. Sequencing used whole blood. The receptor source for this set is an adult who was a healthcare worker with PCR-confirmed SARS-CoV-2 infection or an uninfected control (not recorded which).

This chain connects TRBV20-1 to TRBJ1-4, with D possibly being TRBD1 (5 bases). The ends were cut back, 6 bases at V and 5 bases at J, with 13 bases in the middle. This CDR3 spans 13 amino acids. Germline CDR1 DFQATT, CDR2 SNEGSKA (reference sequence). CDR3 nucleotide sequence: TGCAGTGCACCCCGGGGGTGGAATGAAAAACTGTTTTTT. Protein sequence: CSAPRGWNEKLFF.

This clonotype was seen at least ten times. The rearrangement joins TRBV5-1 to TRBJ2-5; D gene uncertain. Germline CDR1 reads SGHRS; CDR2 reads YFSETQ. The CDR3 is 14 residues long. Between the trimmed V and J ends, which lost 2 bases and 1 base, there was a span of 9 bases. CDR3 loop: CASSFSAGQETQYF. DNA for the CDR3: TGCGCCAGCAGCTTTTCTGCAGGCCAAGAGACCCAGTACTTC.

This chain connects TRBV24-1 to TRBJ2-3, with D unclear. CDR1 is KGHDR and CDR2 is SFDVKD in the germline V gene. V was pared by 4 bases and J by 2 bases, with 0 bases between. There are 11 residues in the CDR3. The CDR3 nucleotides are TGTGCCACCAGTGACACAGATACGCAGTATTTT. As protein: CATSDTDTQYF.

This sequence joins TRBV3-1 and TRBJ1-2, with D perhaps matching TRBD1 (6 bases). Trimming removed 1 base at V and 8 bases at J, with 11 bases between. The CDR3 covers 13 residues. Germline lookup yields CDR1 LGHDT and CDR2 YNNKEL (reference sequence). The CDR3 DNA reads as TGTGCCAGCAGCCAAGTAGCCGGGGGCGGCTACACCTTC. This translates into CASSQVAGGGYTF. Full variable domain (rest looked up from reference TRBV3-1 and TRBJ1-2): DTAVSQTPKYLVTQMGNDKSIKCEQNLGHDTMYWYKQDSKKFLKIMFSYNNKELIINETVPNRFSPKSPDKAHLNLHINSLELGDSAVYFCASSQVAGGGYTFGSGTRLTVV.

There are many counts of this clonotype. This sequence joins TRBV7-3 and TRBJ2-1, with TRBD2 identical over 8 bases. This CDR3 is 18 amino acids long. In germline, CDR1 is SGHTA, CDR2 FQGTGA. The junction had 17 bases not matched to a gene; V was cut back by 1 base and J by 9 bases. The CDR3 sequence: CASSLSGRGSAGGTEQFF. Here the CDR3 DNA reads TGTGCCAGCAGCTTAAGTGGAAGGGGGAGCGCGGGAGGAACTGAGCAGTTCTTC. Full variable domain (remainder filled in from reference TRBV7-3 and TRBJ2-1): GAGVSQTPSNKVTEKGKYVELRCDPISGHTALYWYRQSLGQGPEFLIYFQGTGAADDSGLPNDRFFAVRPEGSVSTLKIQRTERGDSAVYLCASSLSGRGSAGGTEQFFGPGTRLTVL.

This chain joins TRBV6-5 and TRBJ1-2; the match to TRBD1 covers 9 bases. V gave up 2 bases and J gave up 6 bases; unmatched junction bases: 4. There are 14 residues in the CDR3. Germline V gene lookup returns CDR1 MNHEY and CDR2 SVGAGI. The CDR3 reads CASSYRGQGDGYTF. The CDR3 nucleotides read TGTGCCAGCAGTTACAGGGGACAGGGTGATGGCTACACCTTC.

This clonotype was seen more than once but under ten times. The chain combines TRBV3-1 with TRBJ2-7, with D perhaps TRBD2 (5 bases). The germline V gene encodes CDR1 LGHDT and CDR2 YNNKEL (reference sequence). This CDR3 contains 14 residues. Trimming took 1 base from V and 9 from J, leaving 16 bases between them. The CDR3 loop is CASSQGSLARWQYF. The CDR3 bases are TGTGCCAGCAGCCAAGGGTCGTTAGCGCGGTGGCAGTACTTC.

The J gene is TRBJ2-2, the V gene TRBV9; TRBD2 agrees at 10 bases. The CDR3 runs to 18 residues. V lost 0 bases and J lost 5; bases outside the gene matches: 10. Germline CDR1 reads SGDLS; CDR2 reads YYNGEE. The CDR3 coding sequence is TGTGCCAGCAGCGTAGAAGTAAGGGCTAGCGGGAGAACCGGGGAGCTGTTTTTT. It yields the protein CASSVEVRASGRTGELFF.

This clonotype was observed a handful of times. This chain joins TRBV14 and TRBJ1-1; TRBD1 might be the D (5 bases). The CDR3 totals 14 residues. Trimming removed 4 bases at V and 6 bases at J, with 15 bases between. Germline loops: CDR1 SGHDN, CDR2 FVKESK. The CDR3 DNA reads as TGTGCCAGCAGCCTAACAGGCCTAGGGGCTGAAGCTTTCTTT. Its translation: CASSLTGLGAEAFF.

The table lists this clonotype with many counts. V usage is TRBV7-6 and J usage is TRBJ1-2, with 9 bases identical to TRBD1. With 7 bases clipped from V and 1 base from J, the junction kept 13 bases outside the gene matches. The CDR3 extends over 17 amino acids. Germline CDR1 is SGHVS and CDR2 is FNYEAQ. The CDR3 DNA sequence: TGTGCCAGCAACCCAGGGGTACCGGGACAGGGTAACTATGGCTACACCTTC. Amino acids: CASNPGVPGQGNYGYTF. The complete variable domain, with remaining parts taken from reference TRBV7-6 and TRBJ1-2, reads GAGVSQSPRYKVTKRGQDVALRCDPISGHVSLYWYRQALGQGPEFLTYFNYEAQQDKSGLPNDRFSAERPEGSISTLTIQRTEQRDSAMYRCASNPGVPGQGNYGYTFGSGTRLTVV.

The CDR3 reads CASTRSGNTIYF. The CDR3 DNA reads as TGTGCCAGCACCCGTTCTGGAAACACCATATATTTT. V and J are TRBV12-3 or TRBV12-4 and TRBJ1-3; D not certain. The germline V and J ends were trimmed by 7 bases and 1 base, with 5 bases remaining between them. The CDR3 spans 12 residues.

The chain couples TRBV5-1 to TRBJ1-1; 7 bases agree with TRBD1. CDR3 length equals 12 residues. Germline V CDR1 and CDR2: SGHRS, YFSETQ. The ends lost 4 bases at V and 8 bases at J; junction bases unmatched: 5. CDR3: CASSTQGGEAFF. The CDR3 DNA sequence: TGCGCCAGCAGCACTCAGGGGGGAGAAGCTTTCTTT.

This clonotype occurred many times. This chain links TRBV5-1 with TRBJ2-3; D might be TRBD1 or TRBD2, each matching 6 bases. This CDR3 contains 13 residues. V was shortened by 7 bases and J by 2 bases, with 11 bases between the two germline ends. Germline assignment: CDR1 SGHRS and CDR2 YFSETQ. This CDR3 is CASATGATDTQYF. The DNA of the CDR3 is TGCGCCAGCGCGACGGGGGCCACAGATACGCAGTATTTT.

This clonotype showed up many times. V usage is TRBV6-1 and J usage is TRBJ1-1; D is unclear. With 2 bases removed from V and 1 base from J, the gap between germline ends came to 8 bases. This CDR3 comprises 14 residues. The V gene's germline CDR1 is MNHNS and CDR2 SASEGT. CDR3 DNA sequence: TGTGCCAGCAGTGAAAGTTGGGAGAACACTGAAGCTTTCTTT. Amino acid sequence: CASSESWENTEAFF.

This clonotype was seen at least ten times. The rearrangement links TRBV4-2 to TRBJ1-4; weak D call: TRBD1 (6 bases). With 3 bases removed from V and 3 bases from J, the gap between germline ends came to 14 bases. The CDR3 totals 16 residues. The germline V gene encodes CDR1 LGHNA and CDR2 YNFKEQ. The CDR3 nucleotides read TGTGCCAGCAGCCACCCTGAGGCAGGGGCTAATGAAAAACTGTTTTTT. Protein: CASSHPEAGANEKLFF.

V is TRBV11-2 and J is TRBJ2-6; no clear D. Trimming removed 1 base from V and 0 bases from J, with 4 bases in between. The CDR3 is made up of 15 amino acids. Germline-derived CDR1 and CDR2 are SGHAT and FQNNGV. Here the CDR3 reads CASSLGHSGANVLTF. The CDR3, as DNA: TGTGCCAGCAGCTTAGGCCACTCTGGGGCCAACGTCCTGACTTTC.

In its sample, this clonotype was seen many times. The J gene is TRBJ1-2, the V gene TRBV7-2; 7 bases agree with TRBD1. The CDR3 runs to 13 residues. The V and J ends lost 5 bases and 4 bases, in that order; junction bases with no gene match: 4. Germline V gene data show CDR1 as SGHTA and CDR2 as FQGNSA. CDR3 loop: CASSVTGAYGYTF. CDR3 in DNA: TGTGCCAGCAGCGTAACAGGGGCCTATGGCTACACCTTC.

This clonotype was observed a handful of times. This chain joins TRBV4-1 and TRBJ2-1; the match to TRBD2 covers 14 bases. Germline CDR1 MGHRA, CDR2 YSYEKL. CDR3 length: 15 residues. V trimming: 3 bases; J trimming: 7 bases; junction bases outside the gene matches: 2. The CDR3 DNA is TGCGCCAGCAGCCAGGGACTAGCGGGGGTAAATGAGCAGTTCTTC. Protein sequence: CASSQGLAGVNEQFF.

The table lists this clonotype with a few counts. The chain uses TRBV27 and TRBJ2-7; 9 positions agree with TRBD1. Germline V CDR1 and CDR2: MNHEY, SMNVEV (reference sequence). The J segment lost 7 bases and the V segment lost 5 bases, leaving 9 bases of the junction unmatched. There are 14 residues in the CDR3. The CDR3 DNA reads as TGTGCCAGCAGTCGTCCCGGGACAGGGTCAGAGCAGTACTTC. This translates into CASSRPGTGSEQYF.

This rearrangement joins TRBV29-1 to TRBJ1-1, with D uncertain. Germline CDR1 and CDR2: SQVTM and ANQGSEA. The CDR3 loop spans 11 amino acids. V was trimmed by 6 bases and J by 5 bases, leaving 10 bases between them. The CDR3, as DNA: TGCAGCGTCGAGGGAGAAACTGAAGCTTTCTTT. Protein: CSVEGETEAFF.

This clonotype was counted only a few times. The CDR3 DNA is TGTGCCAGCAGCTTAGATTTAATGGGACTAGCGGGGGGCTCCCGTAACAATGAGCAGTTCTTC. Its protein product is CASSLDLMGLAGGSRNNEQFF. The rearrangement joins TRBV11-3 to TRBJ2-1, with 15 positions matching TRBD2. The CDR3 extends over 21 amino acids. The V segment lost 0 bases and the J segment 5 bases; nucleotides outside the gene matches: 14. Germline V gene data show CDR1 as SGHNT and CDR2 as YENEEA. Together with reference TRBV11-3 and TRBJ2-1, the CDR3 gives the full variable domain: EAGVVQSPRYKIIEKKQPVAFWCNPISGHNTLYWYLQNLGQGPELLIRYENEEAVDDSQLPKDRFSAERLKGVDSTLKIQPAELGDSAVYLCASSLDLMGLAGGSRNNEQFFGPGTRLTVL.

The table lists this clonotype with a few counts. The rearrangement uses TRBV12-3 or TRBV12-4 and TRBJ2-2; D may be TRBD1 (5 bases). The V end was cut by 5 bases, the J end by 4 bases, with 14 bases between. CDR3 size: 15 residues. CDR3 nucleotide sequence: TGTGCCAGCAGTCGGCCTACAGGCCTCACCGGGGAGCTGTTTTTT. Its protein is CASSRPTGLTGELFF.

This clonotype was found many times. CDR3 coding DNA: TGTGCCAGCAGTTCCGGGCCCACGACAGAAGCTTTCTTT. It yields the protein CASSSGPTTEAFF. The rearrangement links TRBV12-3 or TRBV12-4 to TRBJ1-1; D uncertain. This CDR3 has 13 amino acids. The ends were cut back, 4 bases at V and 8 bases at J, with 14 bases in the middle.

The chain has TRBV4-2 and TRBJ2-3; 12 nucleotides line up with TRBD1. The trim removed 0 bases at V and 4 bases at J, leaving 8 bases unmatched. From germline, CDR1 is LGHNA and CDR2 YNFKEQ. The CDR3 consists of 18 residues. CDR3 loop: CASSQEVGRDRGPDTQYF. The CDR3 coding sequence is TGTGCCAGCAGCCAAGAAGTTGGGCGGGACAGGGGGCCAGATACGCAGTATTTT.

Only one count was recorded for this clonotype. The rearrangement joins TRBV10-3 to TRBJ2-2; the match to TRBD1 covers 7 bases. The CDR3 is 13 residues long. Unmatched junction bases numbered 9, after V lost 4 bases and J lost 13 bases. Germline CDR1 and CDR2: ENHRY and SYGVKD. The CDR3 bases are TGTGCCATCAGTGCCTCAACGACAGGGAGGCTGTTTTTT. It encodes CAISASTTGRLFF.

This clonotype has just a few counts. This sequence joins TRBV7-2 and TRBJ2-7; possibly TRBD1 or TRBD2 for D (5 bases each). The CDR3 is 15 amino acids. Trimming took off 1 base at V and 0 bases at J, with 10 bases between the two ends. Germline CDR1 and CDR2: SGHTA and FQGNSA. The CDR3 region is CASSLGQRGSYEQYF. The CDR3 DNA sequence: TGTGCCAGCAGCTTAGGGCAGAGGGGCTCCTACGAGCAGTACTTC.